This T cell receptor (beta chain) derives from a study of blood T cell repertoires in COVID-19. The CDR3 spans 13 residues. CDR1 SGHDT and CDR2 YYEEEE come from the germline V gene. Trimming cost V 0 bases and J 4 bases, with 7 bases left between them. Cohort assignment relied on participant-reported clinical history. In its sample, this clone was seen a few times. The method was immunoSEQ multiplex PCR; TCRdb's version includes in-frame clones alone and lacks a portion of them. The profile covers approximately 240,000 clones, with about nine tenths appearing a single time and about 6% taken by the ten largest.

This clonotype was sampled from a woman aged 25 to 45 with acute COVID-19. Input material: PBMCs or T cells enriched from blood (not recorded which). V is TRBV5-6 and J is TRBJ1-2; maybe TRBD1 (5 bases). CDR3 residues: CASSLAGIYGYTF. CDR3 DNA sequence: TGTGCCAGCAGCTTGGCAGGGATCTATGGCTACACCTTC.